This entry lists 11 T cell receptor beta chains sequenced from one sample in a study of blood T cells in healthy people across ages. Through a sample-barcoded 5' primer and a J-beta primer mix, a second PCR was run for about 6 to 11 cycles. From the 5' RACE reads, TCRdb called clonotypes with MiXCR, one entry per CDR3 protein. Here the sample spans about 1.5 million distinct CDR3 sequences, approximately 42% being singletons. Sequencing was carried out using blood. The origin of the receptors is a woman aged 18-29 years in good health.

V gene TRBV7-2 combines with J gene TRBJ2-1; 8 positions agree with TRBD2. Germline V CDR1 and CDR2: SGHTA, FQGNSA. This CDR3 region has 13 residues. V gave up 5 bases and J gave up 9 bases; unmatched junction bases: 6. DNA for the CDR3: TGTGCCAGCAGCCCCGGACTAGCAATTGAGCAGTTCTTC. The encoded protein is CASSPGLAIEQFF.

This clonotype was seen once. The chain links TRBV27 to TRBJ2-3, with D tentatively TRBD2 (6 bases). V lost 10 bases to trimming and J lost 11 bases, with 22 bases between them. Per the germline V gene, CDR1 is MNHEY and CDR2 is SMNVEV (reference sequence). This CDR3 has 13 amino acids. CDR3 sequence: CATNHRDSLMQYF. The DNA for the CDR3 is TGTGCCACCAACCACCGGGACTCCCTAATGCAGTATTTT.

The chain carries TRBV6-1 and TRBJ1-2, with 10 bases aligning to TRBD1. The V segment lost 5 bases and the J segment 6 bases; nucleotides outside the gene matches: 9. The CDR3 loop spans 15 amino acids. Germline V gene lookup returns CDR1 MNHNS and CDR2 SASEGT. For the CDR3, the DNA is TGTGCCAGCAGTCCATATGGGGACAGGGGAAATGGCTACACCTTC. This translates into CASSPYGDRGNGYTF.

The chain is built from TRBV12-3 or TRBV12-4 and TRBJ1-1; 8 bases line up with TRBD1. The CDR3 spans 14 residues. V shed 6 bases, J shed 1 base, and the junction held 4 bases outside the gene matches. In nucleotides, the CDR3 is TGTGCCAGCAGGCGACAGGGGCAGAACACTGAAGCTTTCTTT. Translated: CASRRQGQNTEAFF.

The gene calls are TRBV4-1 and TRBJ1-5; the D gene is possibly TRBD1 (6 bases). Looked up from germline, CDR1 is MGHRA and CDR2 is YSYEKL. The length of the CDR3 is 16 residues. V dropped 3 bases and J dropped 4 bases, with 16 bases sitting between them. Here the CDR3 reads CASSQTQGHSNQPQHF. DNA for the CDR3: TGCGCCAGCAGCCAGACACAGGGCCATAGTAATCAGCCCCAGCATTTT.

Comment on this clonotype: One end of the junction does not line up with germline, which may come from a read error. The chain employs TRBV10-3 and TRBJ1-5, with D perhaps matching TRBD1 (5 bases). CDR3 length equals 18 residues. Germline CDR1 reads ENHRY; CDR2 reads SYGVKD. The CDR3 nucleotides read TGTGCCATCGGTGAGCCGAGGAAAGGGGCAGCTGGCAATCAGCCCCAGCATTTT. Translated, it gives CAIGEPRKGAAGNQPQHF.

This clonotype was recorded many times. The chain joins TRBV4-1 to TRBJ1-4; 8 bases are a match to TRBD1. Germline V CDR1 and CDR2: MGHRA, YSYEKL. The ends lost 1 base at V and 7 bases at J; junction bases unmatched: 5. The length of the CDR3 is 15 residues. The CDR3 sequence: CASSQVDRGFEKLFF. DNA for the CDR3: TGCGCCAGCAGCCAAGTTGACAGGGGCTTTGAAAAACTGTTTTTT.

This clonotype came up a few times. This chain connects TRBV7-9 to TRBJ1-4; 8 nucleotides align to TRBD1. This CDR3 region has 13 residues. Trimming took 5 bases from V and 8 from J; bases not matched to a gene: 4. Germline V lookup: CDR1 SEHNR, CDR2 FQNEAQ (reference sequence). The CDR3: CASSSRQGEKLFF. CDR3 coding DNA: TGTGCCAGCAGCAGCAGACAGGGGGAAAAACTGTTTTTT.

The chain is built from TRBV7-2 and TRBJ2-1; D not certain. Trimming left V 8 bases short and J 7 bases short, with 9 bases between. This CDR3 is 11 amino acids long. Looked up from germline, CDR1 is SGHTA and CDR2 is FQGNSA. The CDR3 DNA reads as TGTGCCAGCCTACGGGTAAATGAGCAGTTCTTC. Amino acid sequence: CASLRVNEQFF. Drawing the rest from reference TRBV7-2 and TRBJ2-1, the complete variable domain is GAGVSQSPSNKVTEKGKDVELRCDPISGHTALYWYRQSLGQGLEFLIYFQGNSAPDKSGLPSDRFSAERTGGSVSTLTIQRTQQEDSAVYLCASLRVNEQFFGPGTRLTVL.

V and J are TRBV4-1 and TRBJ2-5; TRBD1 aligns across 9 bases. The J call could be wrong; TRBJ2-7 is a better fit for the DNA end. This CDR3 region has 14 residues. In germline, CDR1 is MGHRA, CDR2 YSYEKL. CDR3 residues: CASSQWTGEPEQYF. CDR3 DNA: TGCGCCAGCAGCCAATGGACAGGGGAGCCCGAGCAGTACTTC.

A few counts support this clonotype. The chain couples TRBV7-2 to TRBJ2-7; 7 bases line up with TRBD1. The CDR3 length is 14 residues. The germline V gene has CDR1 SGHTA and CDR2 FQGNSA. J gave up 3 bases and V 7 bases, and 9 bases lay outside the gene matches. CDR3 amino acids: CASTPPGQYYEQYF. In DNA form, the CDR3 reads TGTGCCAGCACCCCACCGGGACAGTACTACGAGCAGTACTTC.